Listed below are T cell receptor beta chains from one sample, sequenced in a study of control samples from healthy donors and cancer patients. Repertoires were generated with immunoSEQ multiplex PCR, while TCRdb's copy carries only in-frame clones and drops some. The sample holds 95,000 to 150,000 clones, roughly 89% seen once. Sequencing was performed on blood. These receptors all come from a man younger than 45 in good health. CDR3s include the opening cysteine and the closing phenylalanine or tryptophan. The order of the fields is D gene, V gene, J gene, CDR3 DNA, CDR3 protein. A D gene is named only where the DNA matches it firmly.

>.|TRBV19|TRBJ2-2
TGTGCCAGTAGTCCCCCGGTGAACACCGGGGAGCTGTTTTTT
CASSPPVNTGELFF
>.|TRBV7-2|TRBJ1-1
TGTGCCAGCAGCTTACAGGGGAGGAACACTGAAGCTTTCTTT
CASSLQGRNTEAFF
>.|TRBV30|TRBJ1-1
TGTGCCTGGAGGTCGCGGGTGTCTGAAGCTTTCTTT
CAWRSRVSEAFF
>TRBD1|TRBV7-3|TRBJ2-2
TGTGCCAGCAGCCGCCCTCAGGGGGACAGGCTGTTTTTT
CASSRPQGDRLFF
>.|TRBV7-9|TRBJ2-7
TGTGCCAGCAGCTTAGGACAGGGAGGGAGGGAGCAGTACTTC
CASSLGQGGREQYF
>.|TRBV5-6|TRBJ2-5
TGTGCCAGCAGCTTCGGCAGCGTAAAGACCCAGTACTTC
CASSFGSVKTQYF
>.|TRBV2|TRBJ2-7
TGTGCCAGCAGTGAATCTCGGGGGCCCCCAGCCTACGAGCAGTACTTC
CASSESRGPPAYEQYF
>.|TRBV7-3|TRBJ1-6
TGTGCCAGCAGCCCCTCGCCCGGGACTCTTTGGTCACCCCTCCACTTT
CASSPSPGTLWSPLHF
>.|TRBV10-1|TRBJ1-1
TGCGCCAGCAGTGGGGGATTCGTTAATTGGAGAGACCTGAATAAAGCTTTCTTT
CASSGGFVNWRDLNKAFF
>TRBD1|TRBV30|TRBJ2-3
TGTGCCTGGAGTCCCGTGGACAGGGTAGGAGATACGCAGTATTTT
CAWSPVDRVGDTQYF
>TRBD1|TRBV29-1|TRBJ2-3
TGCAGCGTTTGGACAGGGGTCACAGATACGCAGTATTTT
CSVWTGVTDTQYF
>.|TRBV5-1|TRBJ2-1
TGCGCCAGCAGCTTGTCTGGTAATGAGCAGTTCTTC
CASSLSGNEQFF
>.|TRBV7-3|TRBJ2-7
TGTGCCAGCAGGGTAACACCGGGACTTGCCTACGAGCAGTACTTC
CASRVTPGLAYEQYF
>TRBD1|TRBV2|TRBJ1-1
TGTGCCAGCAGTTTTGCAGGGGGAGGCCCTGAAGCTTTCTTT
CASSFAGGGPEAFF
>.|TRBV5-6|TRBJ2-3
TGTGCCAGCAGCTCCGTCAGTTTTTCTAGCACAGATACGCAGTATTTT
CASSSVSFSSTDTQYF
>.|TRBV7-2|TRBJ2-5
TGTGCCAGCAGCTTAGGGGGGGCCACAGAGACCCAGTACTTC
CASSLGGATETQYF
>.|TRBV25-1|TRBJ1-3
TGTGCCAGCAGTGAATTCCAGCCCAGCTCTGGAAACACCATATATTTT
CASSEFQPSSGNTIYF
>.|TRBV19|TRBJ1-1
TGTGCCAGTAGCCTGATGTGGGATACTGAAGCTTTCTTT
CASSLMWDTEAFF
>.|TRBV6-4|TRBJ2-2
TGTGCCAGCAGTATGGGGGAGACGACCGGGGAGCTGTTTTTT
CASSMGETTGELFF
>.|TRBV7-9|TRBJ2-7
TGTGCCAGCAGCAAGGGCCGTCTCTCCTACGAGCAGTACTTC
CASSKGRLSYEQYF